The clone carrying this T cell receptor beta chain was recorded a few times. The target antigen is unknown. These data originate in a study of glioma-infiltrating T cells. Study findings and constraints: CDR3 overlap between tissue and blood was very small. Above-expected tissue-blood divergence occurred in all gliomas, most in low-grade ones.

This CDR3 has 16 residues. J gave up 3 bases and V 5 bases, and 12 bases lay outside the gene matches. In germline, CDR1 is LGHDT, CDR2 YNNKEL (reference sequence). Amplification of TCR alpha and beta CDR3 regions from RNA used iRepertoire nested multiplex PCR. For one-step reverse transcription and amplification, about 90-450 ng of tissue mRNA or PBMC total RNA was used. TCRdb redid the calling of the multiplex PCR reads with MiXCR, one entry per CDR3 protein. The repertoire holds around 130,000 distinct CDR3 sequences, approximately 26% seen once, with 27% in the top ten. This clonotype was sampled from a human donor with low-grade glioma or glioblastoma, undergoing nonglioma brain surgery, or in good health (not recorded which). Sequencing was performed on glioma tissue, nonneoplastic brain tissue, or PBMCs (not recorded which). The rearrangement links TRBV3-1 to TRBJ2-5, with 7 nucleotides matching TRBD1. CDR3 in DNA: TGTGCCAGCAGCTCGCCTACAGGGGCATGGGAAGAGACCCAGTACTTC. It codes for CASSSPTGAWEETQYF.